Each of the 27 T cell receptor beta chains below was sequenced from the same sample in a study of circulating tumor DNA in untreated peripheral T-cell lymphoma. The assay was immunoSEQ multiplex PCR, and TCRdb's table has in-frame clones only and misses some. The sample has about 6,600 clones; roughly 80% are singletons. Specimen: tumor tissue. These receptors came from a human donor with peripheral T-cell lymphoma.

The chain joins TRBV2 to TRBJ2-7, with 7 bases lining up with TRBD1. CDR1 SNHLY and CDR2 FYNNEI come from the germline V gene. The CDR3 spans 16 residues. V was pared by 10 bases and J by 0 bases, with 15 bases of the junction left unmatched. CDR3 region: CATWSLTGNDSYEQYF. CDR3 DNA: TGTGCCACCTGGAGTCTGACAGGGAATGACTCCTACGAGCAGTACTTC.

The CDR3 sequence: CASSSGGSTDTQYF. The CDR3 DNA follows: TGTGCCAGCAGCTCGGGGGGGAGCACAGATACGCAGTATTTT. The chain combines TRBV6-8 with TRBJ2-3, with 8 bases identical to TRBD2. This CDR3 is built from 14 residues. The V segment lost 6 bases and the J segment 0 bases; nucleotides outside the gene matches: 2. Germline values: CDR1 MNHGY, CDR2 SAAAGT.

The chain uses TRBV8-2 and TRBJ2-7. TRBV8-2 is tagged as a pseudogene. This CDR3 region has 13 residues. CDR3 amino acids: CASGRRNAYEQYF. The CDR3, as DNA: TGTGCCAGCGGACGGCGCAACGCCTACGAGCAGTACTTC.

The chain recombines TRBV15 with TRBJ1-2; 10 bases agree with TRBD1. The V and J ends lost 4 bases and 3 bases, in that order; junction bases with no gene match: 5. This CDR3 is 15 amino acids long. Germline V lookup: CDR1 LNHNV, CDR2 YYDKDF (reference sequence). DNA for the CDR3: TGTGCCACCAGCAAAGACAGGGGGCGATACTATGGCTACACCTTC. This translates into CATSKDRGRYYGYTF.

This sequence joins TRBV6-8 and TRBJ1-4; maybe TRBD1 (6 bases). CDR3 length: 16 amino acids. Trimming pared 0 bases from V and 6 bases from J, leaving 14 bases between. Per the germline V gene, CDR1 is MNHGY and CDR2 is SAAAGT. CDR3 bases: TGTGCCAGCAGTTACTCTATCGGACAGCCTCATGAAAAACTGTTTTTT. Its translation is CASSYSIGQPHEKLFF.

The rearrangement uses TRBV5-1 and TRBJ2-7; 8 bases match TRBD1. Trimming took 4 bases from V and 3 from J; bases not matched to a gene: 9. CDR1 is SGHRS and CDR2 is YFSETQ in the germline V gene. This CDR3 is built from 15 residues. The CDR3, as DNA: TGCGCCAGCAGCACCCAAACAGGGGGTCTCTACGAGCAGTACTTC. Protein sequence: CASSTQTGGLYEQYF.

The chain links TRBV15 to TRBJ2-6; TRBD2 might be the D (5 bases). Trimming shortened V by 2 bases and J by 0 bases, and 14 bases separated the two germline ends. Germline V gene data show CDR1 as LNHNV and CDR2 as YYDKDF (reference sequence). CDR3 length: 18 amino acids. CDR3 coding DNA: TGTGCCACCAGCAGACTCCCTCCGGGGTCCTCTGGGGCCAACGTCCTGACTTTC. Its translation: CATSRLPPGSSGANVLTF.

This clone was observed a handful of times. The chain uses TRBV19 and TRBJ2-5; D unresolved. Trimming took off 5 bases at V and 4 bases at J, with 11 bases between the two ends. The CDR3 consists of 13 residues. Germline lookup yields CDR1 LNHDA and CDR2 SQIVND (reference sequence). The CDR3 reads CASSPSIRETQYF. Written as DNA, the CDR3 is TGTGCCAGTAGTCCCTCAATTCGAGAGACCCAGTACTTC.

The J gene is TRBJ2-3, the V gene TRBV6-8; 11 bases align to TRBD2. Losses at the gene ends were 4 bases for V and 5 bases for J; bases not matched to a gene: 5. Germline V gene data show CDR1 as MNHGY and CDR2 as SAAAGT. CDR3 size: 15 residues. As DNA, the CDR3 is TGTGCCAGCAGTTCCGTCCTAGCGGGGGGAGATACGCAGTATTTT. Translating gives CASSSVLAGGDTQYF.

This sequence joins TRBV7-7 and TRBJ2-7; D gene ambiguous. The germline V and J ends were trimmed by 1 base and 0 bases, with 10 bases remaining between them. The CDR3 has 15 amino acids. Germline CDR1 reads SSHAT; CDR2 reads FNYEAQ (reference sequence). The CDR3 DNA is TGTGCCAGCAGCTTAGAGCAGTGGTACTCCTACGAGCAGTACTTC. It translates to CASSLEQWYSYEQYF.

DNA for the CDR3: TGTGCCAGCAGCGTAGCGATGGGTTCGAACACCGGGGAGCTGTTTTTT. It encodes CASSVAMGSNTGELFF. This rearrangement joins TRBV9 to TRBJ2-2; no reliable D call. V shed 0 bases and J shed 0 bases, with 9 bases lying between them. The CDR3 runs 16 residues. Germline-derived CDR1 and CDR2 are SGDLS and YYNGEE.

The gene calls are TRBV19 and TRBJ2-2, with a possible D match to TRBD2 (5 bases). The CDR3 spans 13 residues. Germline V gene sequence: CDR1 LNHDA, CDR2 SQIVND (reference sequence). V lost 5 bases and J lost 1, with 5 bases in between. CDR3 in amino acids: CASSRGNTGELFF. CDR3 coding DNA: TGTGCCAGTAGTCGGGGGAACACCGGGGAGCTGTTTTTT.

A single count supports this clone. The chain recombines TRBV2 with TRBJ2-7, with D uncertain. The germline V gene encodes CDR1 SNHLY and CDR2 FYNNEI. Trimming left V 7 bases short and J 3 bases short, with 13 bases between. CDR3 length: 13 amino acids. CDR3 protein: CASIPPLDYEQYF. CDR3 sequence (DNA): TGTGCCAGCATCCCCCCTTTGGACTACGAGCAGTACTTC.

The gene calls are TRBV6-7 and TRBJ2-7, with D tentatively TRBD2 (6 bases). TRBV6-7 is labeled an ORF, and its function is uncertain. Trimming removed 9 bases at V and 3 bases at J, with 9 bases between. The CDR3 runs 11 residues. CDR3 nucleotides: TGTGCCAGTAGCGGCTTCTACGAGCAGTACTTC. Amino acids: CASSGFYEQYF.

This clone was seen only a few times. The chain links TRBV18 to TRBJ1-5; 9 bases fit TRBD1. The length of the CDR3 is 17 residues. J lost 6 bases, V lost 1 base, and 10 bases had no gene match. Germline CDR1 and CDR2: KGHSH and LQKENI. The CDR3 DNA sequence: TGTGCCAGCTCACCACTGGGACAGGGAGTTAAGAGTCAGCCCCAGCATTTT. This sequence encodes CASSPLGQGVKSQPQHF.

This chain links TRBV6-8 with TRBJ1-1; D is unresolved. Per germline, CDR1 MNHGY and CDR2 SAAAGT. CDR3 size: 15 residues. V shed 5 bases and J shed 0 bases, with 13 bases lying between them. This CDR3 reads CASSRRVEMNTEAFF. The DNA of the CDR3 is TGTGCCAGCAGTAGGAGGGTAGAGATGAACACTGAAGCTTTCTTT.

There are a few counts of this clone. Here the CDR3 reads CASSPPGTNPQKLFF. The CDR3, as DNA: TGTGCCAGCTCACCACCGGGCACAAACCCCCAGAAACTGTTTTTT. This chain connects TRBV18 to TRBJ1-4; D is uncertain. Trimming took off 0 bases at V and 11 bases at J, with 16 bases between the two ends. CDR3 size: 15 residues. From germline, CDR1 is KGHSH and CDR2 LQKENI.

This clone was observed once. The V call is TRBV6-8, the J call TRBJ2-3; no firm D call. V shed 4 bases and J shed 6 bases, with 8 bases lying between them. The CDR3 extends over 12 amino acids. From germline, CDR1 is MNHGY and CDR2 SAAAGT. The CDR3 is CASSFSRDTQYF. The DNA of the CDR3 is TGTGCCAGCAGTTTTAGCCGTGATACGCAGTATTTT.

This rearrangement joins TRBV4-1 to TRBJ1-3; 12 bases align to TRBD1. This CDR3 comprises 18 residues. Germline loops: CDR1 MGHRA, CDR2 YSYEKL. Losses at the gene ends were 2 bases for V and 6 bases for J; bases not matched to a gene: 11. For the CDR3, the DNA is TGCGCCAGCAGCCAATTTTCCGGGACAGGGGGCAAGGTAAACACCATATATTTT. This sequence encodes CASSQFSGTGGKVNTIYF.

The chain is built from TRBV1 and TRBJ1-5. TRBV1 is a documented pseudogene. This CDR3 spans 16 amino acids. CDR3 DNA: TGCGCCAGCAGCCAAGGGGACGGGAGGGACAATCAGCCCCAGCATTTT. As protein: CASSQGDGRDNQPQHF.

This clone was picked up a small number of times. This chain uses TRBV30 with TRBJ1-2; the D is unclear. CDR3 length: 14 amino acids. Germline V lookup: CDR1 GTSNPN, CDR2 SVGIG (reference sequence). Trimming removed 8 bases from V and 1 base from J, with 17 bases in between. The CDR3: CANGYAGINYGYTF. For the CDR3, the DNA is TGTGCCAACGGTTATGCTGGTATTAACTATGGCTACACCTTC.

This clone occurred a few times. Other DNA sequences in the sample encode the same CDR3. The chain carries TRBV28 and TRBJ1-3; no definite D call. This CDR3 has 12 residues. The V gene lost 9 bases and the J gene lost 1 base, with 7 bases spanning the gap. Germline CDR1 and CDR2: MDHEN and SYDVKM. CDR3 sequence (DNA): TGTGCCAGTCGGAGTTCTGGAAACACCATATATTTT. Translating it yields CASRSSGNTIYF.

This clone is medium-sized in the sample. The CDR3 nucleotides are TGTGCCAGCTCACAGGGGCTCTCTGGAAACACCATATATTTT. Its translation: CASSQGLSGNTIYF. The chain joins TRBV18 to TRBJ1-3; maybe TRBD1 (5 bases). The germline V and J ends were trimmed by 4 bases and 0 bases, with 7 bases remaining between them. Germline V gene lookup returns CDR1 KGHSH and CDR2 LQKENI. CDR3 length: 14 residues.

This clone was seen a single time. The genes are TRBV19 and TRBJ1-2; no clear D. The CDR3 covers 12 residues. Germline CDR1 and CDR2: LNHDA and SQIVND (reference sequence). V was cut by 2 bases and J by 3 bases, with 4 bases left in between. The chain's CDR3 is CASSITDYGYTF. The CDR3 DNA reads as TGTGCCAGTAGTATAACTGACTATGGCTACACCTTC.

J is TRBJ2-6 and V is TRBV6-8; D unclear. This CDR3 spans 19 amino acids. Between the trimmed V and J ends, which lost 5 bases and 5 bases, there was a span of 25 bases. In germline, CDR1 is MNHGY, CDR2 SAAAGT. DNA for the CDR3: TGTGCCAGCAGTGGCTCCAAAGATCAGGTCCTCTTTCGGGCCAACGTCCTGACTTTC. Protein sequence: CASSGSKDQVLFRANVLTF.

V gene TRBV19 combines with J gene TRBJ1-2; D perhaps matches TRBD1 (5 bases). The ends were cut back, 1 base at V and 4 bases at J, with 16 bases in the middle. This CDR3 region has 16 residues. CDR1 and CDR2 from the germline V gene are LNHDA and SQIVND (reference sequence). CDR3 coding DNA: TGTGCCAGTAGTATAGCCCGGACAAAAGGTACCTATGGCTACACCTTC. Translating it yields CASSIARTKGTYGYTF. Drawing the rest from reference TRBV19 and TRBJ1-2, the complete variable domain is DGGITQSPKYLFRKEGQNVTLSCEQNLNHDAMYWYRQDPGQGLRLIYYSQIVNDFQKGDIAEGYSVSREKKESFPLTVTSAQKNPTAFYLCASSIARTKGTYGYTFGSGTRLTVV.

By share, this clone ranks as large. V gene TRBV11-3 combines with J gene TRBJ2-3; D tentatively fits TRBD1 or TRBD2 (6 bases each). Germline V gene data show CDR1 as SGHNT and CDR2 as YENEEA. This CDR3 has 15 amino acids. V was pared by 5 bases and J by 4 bases, with 16 bases between. The CDR3 coding sequence is TGTGCCAGCAGCCAAGGGGGGAGCATACCAGATACGCAGTATTTT. Amino acids: CASSQGGSIPDTQYF.